Following are 10 T cell receptor beta chains from one sample sequenced in a study of low-dose radiotherapy and immunotherapy resistance in tumors. The time point is: before trial treatment. Covering alpha and beta chains, TRAV- and TRBV-specific primers were used for the first-strand cDNA. The PCR that amplified TCRs ran for around 22 cycles, relying on a constant-region primer and a V-primer adapter. TCRdb passed the reads through MiXCR, listing each CDR3 protein once. The data hold about 60,000 distinct CDR3 sequences, with almost 25% observed a single time. The material sequenced was PBMCs, taken before treatment. These receptors all come from a male donor with prostate cancer.

Ten or more counts support this clonotype. The rearrangement uses TRBV6-2 or TRBV6-3 and TRBJ2-1, with 10 nucleotides matching TRBD2. CDR3 length equals 14 residues. Germline loops: CDR1 MNHEY, CDR2 SVGEGT. V gave up 9 bases and J gave up 5 bases; unmatched junction bases: 7. CDR3 sequence reads: CASSSGRLNNEQFF. As DNA, the CDR3 is TGTGCCAGTTCTAGCGGGAGATTGAACAATGAGCAGTTCTTC.

J is TRBJ1-1 and V is TRBV20-1; D is ambiguous. This CDR3 region has 12 residues. V gave up 4 bases and J gave up 5 bases, with 11 bases separating them. The germline V gene encodes CDR1 DFQATT and CDR2 SNEGSKA (reference sequence). CDR3 DNA sequence: TGCAGTGCTACCCCAGGTACTACTGAAGCTTTCTTT. Protein product: CSATPGTTEAFF.

This chain connects TRBV3-1 to TRBJ1-4; D is unresolved. This CDR3 is 15 amino acids long. V was clipped by 3 bases and J by 2 bases, with 10 bases between them. Germline-derived CDR1 and CDR2 are LGHDT and YNNKEL (reference sequence). CDR3 nucleotide sequence: TGTGCCAGCAGCCATAACCGACCCACTAATGAAAAACTGTTTTTT. Translating gives CASSHNRPTNEKLFF.

CDR3 nucleotide sequence: TGTGCCATCAGTGATAACAATCAGCCCCAGCATTTT. It codes for CAISDNNQPQHF. The rearrangement joins TRBV10-3 to TRBJ1-5; D is ambiguous. This CDR3 spans 12 amino acids. The germline V gene has CDR1 ENHRY and CDR2 SYGVKD. The ends were cut back, 3 bases at V and 3 bases at J, with 3 bases in the middle.

This clonotype occurred a few times. V usage is TRBV9 and J usage is TRBJ1-2; D possibly corresponds to TRBD1 (5 bases). V lost 0 bases and J lost 4, with 10 bases in between. Per germline, CDR1 SGDLS and CDR2 YYNGEE. The CDR3 covers 14 residues. The CDR3, as DNA: TGTGCCAGCAGCGTAGTCCCAGGGCCCTATGGCTACACCTTC. Residues: CASSVVPGPYGYTF. The full variable domain, completed using reference TRBV9 and TRBJ1-2, is DSGVTQTPKHLITATGQRVTLRCSPRSGDLSVYWYQQSLDQGLQFLIQYYNGEERAKGNILERFSAQQFPDLHSELNLSSLELGDSALYFCASSVVPGPYGYTFGSGTRLTVV.

This clonotype was detected ten times or more. The genes are TRBV9 and TRBJ2-5; 9 bases are shared with TRBD2. Germline V gene data show CDR1 as SGDLS and CDR2 as YYNGEE. The CDR3 is made up of 15 amino acids. Losses at the gene ends were 4 bases for V and 4 bases for J; bases not matched to a gene: 8. Here the CDR3 DNA reads TGTGCCAGCAGCCGGGAGGCGGGGGGGGGAGAGACCCAGTACTTC. Its translation is CASSREAGGGETQYF.

In its sample, this clonotype was seen many times. The genes are TRBV28 and TRBJ1-1, with D perhaps TRBD1 (6 bases). Trimming pared 6 bases from V and 2 bases from J, leaving 16 bases between. Germline CDR1 reads MDHEN; CDR2 reads SYDVKM. This CDR3 spans 15 amino acids. CDR3 protein: CASSPPTGDNTEAFF. DNA of the CDR3: TGTGCCAGCAGCCCCCCGACAGGCGATAACACTGAAGCTTTCTTT.

The CDR3 DNA sequence: TGTGCCAGTGACGCCTCCTACGAGCAGTACTTC. This gives the protein CASDASYEQYF. The rearrangement uses TRBV2 and TRBJ2-7; D is unresolved. V dropped 9 bases and J dropped 0 bases, with 6 bases sitting between them. This CDR3 region has 11 residues. Germline V gene sequence: CDR1 SNHLY, CDR2 FYNNEI.

This clonotype was detected ten times or more. This chain uses TRBV20-1 with TRBJ2-4; D might be TRBD2 (6 bases). In germline, CDR1 is DFQATT, CDR2 SNEGSKA (reference sequence). Between the trimmed V and J ends, which lost 0 bases and 6 bases, there was a span of 12 bases. CDR3 length: 14 amino acids. In DNA, the CDR3 is TGCAGTGCTAGAGATGGGGGAGGAGGAAACATTCAGTACTTC. Residues: CSARDGGGGNIQYF.

In the case of this clonotype: A read error likely explains this, since a far larger clone differs by one base. The rearrangement uses TRBV2 and TRBJ2-7; D possibly corresponds to TRBD2 (7 bases). The CDR3 contains 15 residues. Germline assignment: CDR1 SNHLY and CDR2 FYNNEI. CDR3 bases: TGTGCCAGCAGTTACTCTCGCGGGGGACATTACGGGCAGTACTTC. Translated: CASSYSRGGHYGQYF.